The rows below give T cell receptor beta chains drawn from one sample of a study of shared clonotypes between healthy human individuals. Data came from immunoSEQ multiplex PCR; TCRdb stores just in-frame clones and leaves some out. The table includes millions of clones, around 95% detected once. The specimen sequenced was naive CD4+ T cells sorted from blood. The receptors shown here come from a man younger than 30 in good health. The CDR3 runs from the conserved cysteine through the conserved F or W. A D gene is named only where the DNA matches it firmly. Clone size is shown for a subset of rows, as once, few, many or a class of expanded clone.

size	V	length	D	J	CDR3	DNA
.	TRBV25-1	14	.	TRBJ1-6	CASSESTYNSPLHF	TGTGCCAGCAGTGAATCCACTTATAATTCACCCCTCCACTTT
.	TRBV7-2	12	TRBD1	TRBJ1-5	CASRQGNQPQHF	TGTGCCAGCCGACAGGGTAACCAGCCCCAGCATTTT
.	TRBV14	14	.	TRBJ2-2	CASSLLGGTGELFF	TGTGCCAGCAGCCTTTTGGGGGGCACCGGGGAGCTGTTTTTT
.	TRBV7-2	12	.	TRBJ1-2	CASSPTNYGYTF	TGTGCCAGCAGCCCAACAAACTATGGCTACACCTTC
.	TRBV30	14	.	TRBJ1-4	CAWTSDPNNEKLFF	TGTGCCTGGACGTCGGACCCTAATAATGAAAAACTGTTTTTT
.	TRBV30	13	.	TRBJ1-5	CAWGDSSNQPQHF	TGTGCCTGGGGAGACAGTAGCAATCAGCCCCAGCATTTT
once	TRBV15	16	.	TRBJ2-7	CATSRDTGGASYEQYF	TGTGCCACCAGCAGAGATACAGGGGGGGCTTCCTACGAGCAGTACTTC
.	TRBV1	20	.	TRBJ2-7	CTSSQDWEQGGLACSYEQYF	TGCACCAGCAGCCAAGATTGGGAACAGGGAGGACTAGCGTGTTCCTACGAGCAGTACTTC
.	TRBV28	16	.	TRBJ1-1	CASLPAPRTLNTEAFF	TGTGCCAGCCTACCCGCGCCCCGGACATTGAACACTGAAGCTTTCTTT
.	TRBV10-2	15	TRBD1	TRBJ2-7	CASKTGQGIPYEQYF	TGCGCCAGCAAAACGGGACAGGGAATCCCCTACGAGCAGTACTTC
.	TRBV6-6	14	TRBD2	TRBJ2-7	CASTQREALVEQYF	TGTGCCAGCACCCAGCGGGAGGCCCTAGTGGAGCAGTACTTC
.	TRBV5-4	16	TRBD1	TRBJ2-7	CASSPKPGQVSIEQYF	TGTGCCAGCAGCCCTAAACCGGGACAGGTTTCGATCGAGCAGTACTTC
.	TRBV7-9	15	.	TRBJ1-3	CASSSYDSSGNTIYF	TGTGCCAGCAGCTCGTACGACAGTTCTGGAAACACCATATATTTT
.	TRBV27	16	TRBD2	TRBJ2-7	CASSPLTSGRGYEQYF	TGTGCCAGCAGTCCCCTGACTAGCGGGAGAGGCTACGAGCAGTACTTC
.	TRBV7-2	16	.	TRBJ2-7	CASSLVLGQGLDEQYF	TGTGCCAGCAGCTTAGTCTTGGGGCAGGGCCTGGACGAGCAGTACTTC
.	TRBV29-1	12	.	TRBJ2-7	CSVAQGSYEQYF	TGCAGCGTTGCACAGGGCTCCTACGAGCAGTACTTC
.	TRBV11-2	15	TRBD2	TRBJ2-5	CASSPQRGVKETQYF	TGTGCCAGCAGCCCCCAGCGGGGGGTGAAAGAGACCCAGTACTTC
.	TRBV28	15	.	TRBJ2-5	CASSSPQGGQETQYF	TGTGCCAGCAGTTCCCCCCAGGGGGGCCAAGAGACCCAGTACTTC
.	TRBV28	10	.	TRBJ1-1	CASQRGKAFF	TGTGCCAGCCAGCGGGGCAAAGCTTTCTTT
.	TRBV5-1	15	.	TRBJ2-7	CASSLAIGFSYEQYF	TGCGCCAGCAGCTTGGCAATCGGTTTCTCCTACGAGCAGTACTTC
.	TRBV6-1	14	.	TRBJ1-4	CASSEASRGEKLFF	TGTGCCAGCAGTGAAGCCTCGAGGGGTGAAAAACTGTTTTTT
few	TRBV7-2	12	.	TRBJ2-5	CASSRYQETQYF	TGTGCCAGCAGCCGGTACCAAGAGACCCAGTACTTC
.	TRBV19	16	TRBD1	TRBJ1-1	CASSIQGATGNTEAFF	TGTGCCAGTAGTATCCAGGGGGCTACGGGCAACACTGAAGCTTTCTTT
.	TRBV18	13	TRBD1	TRBJ1-2	CASSHGQDYGYTF	TGTGCCAGCTCTCACGGACAGGACTATGGCTACACCTTC
.	TRBV10-3	17	.	TRBJ2-6	CAISEFPTVSGANVLTF	TGTGCCATCAGTGAGTTTCCGACAGTCTCTGGGGCCAACGTCCTGACTTTC
.	TRBV30	12	.	TRBJ1-1	CACTGQGREAFF	TGTGCCTGTACTGGGCAGGGGCGTGAAGCTTTCTTT
.	TRBV5-5	14	.	TRBJ2-6	CASRLDSGANVLTF	TGTGCCAGCAGACTGGACTCTGGGGCCAACGTCCTGACTTTC
.	TRBV5-1	15	TRBD2	TRBJ2-1	CASSPRTSSYNEQFF	TGCGCCAGCAGTCCTCGGACTAGCTCCTACAATGAGCAGTTCTTC
.	TRBV7-2	14	TRBD2	TRBJ2-7	CASSPRLAGYEQYF	TGTGCCAGCAGCCCCAGACTAGCGGGCTACGAGCAGTACTTC
few	TRBV6-5	14	TRBD1	TRBJ1-2	CASSGQGDDNGYTF	TGTGCCAGCAGTGGCCAGGGGGACGACAATGGCTACACCTTC
once	TRBV9	15	TRBD1	TRBJ2-7	CASSVQTGSSYEQYF	TGTGCCAGCAGCGTACAGACAGGGTCCTCCTACGAGCAGTACTTC
.	TRBV10-3	17	.	TRBJ1-4	CAISESGGGRTNEKLFF	TGTGCCATCAGTGAGTCGGGAGGGGGTCGGACTAATGAAAAACTGTTTTTT
.	TRBV6-5	14	.	TRBJ2-7	CASSGWPNLYEQYF	TGTGCCAGTTCAGGATGGCCGAACTTGTACGAGCAGTACTTC
.	TRBV30	14	.	TRBJ1-5	CAWSGQGNNQPQHF	TGTGCCTGGAGTGGGCAGGGGAACAATCAGCCCCAGCATTTT
once	TRBV7-2	15	.	TRBJ1-3	CASSPDSFTGNTIYF	TGTGCCAGCAGCCCCGACTCCTTTACTGGAAACACCATATATTTT
.	TRBV4-1	16	.	TRBJ2-1	CASSQESAGFSIEQFF	TGCGCTAGCAGCCAAGAATCGGCGGGGTTTTCAATTGAGCAGTTCTTC
.	TRBV6-6	13	.	TRBJ1-2	CASSTGPRRGYTF	TGTGCCAGCAGCACAGGGCCGAGGCGTGGCTACACCTTC
.	TRBV18	17	TRBD1	TRBJ1-2	CASSPLPGQDGNYGYTF	TGTGCCAGCTCACCCCTCCCGGGACAGGATGGGAACTATGGCTACACCTTC
once	TRBV4-3	12	.	TRBJ1-1	CASSDSGSEAFF	TGCGCCAGCAGCGATAGTGGCTCTGAAGCTTTCTTT
.	TRBV7-9	15	.	TRBJ2-3	CASSLVVSYTDTQYF	TGTGCCAGCAGCTTAGTGGTCAGTTACACAGATACGCAGTATTTT
.	TRBV4-3	13	.	TRBJ2-3	CASSQDTIDTQYF	TGCGCCAGCAGCCAAGACACTATAGATACGCAGTATTTT
.	TRBV28	13	.	TRBJ1-2	CASSSLGAYGYTF	TGTGCCAGCAGTTCCCTCGGAGCCTATGGCTACACCTTC
.	TRBV11-2	17	.	TRBJ1-1	CASSLERLVGGVTEAFF	TGTGCCAGCAGCTTAGAACGACTGGTCGGAGGGGTAACTGAAGCTTTCTTT
.	TRBV14	11	.	TRBJ1-2	CASSHAANYTF	TGTGCCAGCAGCCATGCCGCAAACTACACCTTC
.	TRBV2	15	TRBD1	TRBJ1-4	CASSKEQGAREKLFF	TGTGCCAGCAGCAAAGAACAGGGGGCTCGGGAAAAACTGTTTTTT
.	TRBV18	14	.	TRBJ2-5	CASSPRGAQETQYF	TGTGCCAGCTCACCACGTGGGGCTCAAGAGACCCAGTACTTC
.	TRBV5-5	17	.	TRBJ2-6	CASSLFAPSTGANVLTF	TGTGCCAGCAGCTTGTTCGCTCCTTCAACAGGGGCCAACGTCCTGACTTTC
.	TRBV19	12	TRBD1	TRBJ2-1	CASSHRGDEQFF	TGTGCCAGTAGTCACAGGGGCGATGAGCAGTTCTTC
.	TRBV7-2	13	.	TRBJ2-1	CASSLGLDNEQFF	TGTGCCAGCAGCCTCGGACTCGACAATGAGCAGTTCTTC
.	TRBV2	14	TRBD2	TRBJ2-3	CASTTGLGTDTQYF	TGTGCCAGCACCACGGGACTAGGGACAGATACGCAGTATTTT
.	TRBV5-6	13	.	TRBJ1-2	CASSLLLGGGYTF	TGTGCCAGCAGCTTGTTATTGGGCGGCGGCTACACCTTC
.	TRBV2	12	.	TRBJ1-5	CASHTGVEPQHF	TGTGCCAGCCATACAGGAGTCGAGCCCCAGCATTTT
.	TRBV7-2	18	TRBD2	TRBJ2-3	CASSLGHTGLAALFTQYF	TGTGCCAGCAGCTTAGGCCACACGGGACTAGCTGCCTTGTTCACGCAGTATTTT
.	TRBV5-3	19	.	TRBJ1-4	CARSLADLILSPLNEKLFF	TGTGCCAGAAGCTTGGCCGATTTGATCCTCTCGCCCCTTAATGAAAAACTGTTTTTT
.	TRBV30	17	TRBD2	TRBJ2-3	CAWSYRRTSGSTDTQYF	TGTGCCTGGAGTTATAGACGGACTAGCGGGAGCACAGATACGCAGTATTTT
.	TRBV18	12	.	TRBJ2-4	CASSPSQGIQYF	TGTGCCAGCTCACCCAGCCAGGGCATTCAGTACTTC
.	TRBV6-6	12	.	TRBJ2-7	CASRLGTYEQYF	TGTGCCAGCAGACTCGGGACATACGAGCAGTACTTC
.	TRBV30	13	.	TRBJ1-4	CAWSTGGYEKLFF	TGTGCCTGGAGCACGGGGGGGTATGAAAAACTGTTTTTT